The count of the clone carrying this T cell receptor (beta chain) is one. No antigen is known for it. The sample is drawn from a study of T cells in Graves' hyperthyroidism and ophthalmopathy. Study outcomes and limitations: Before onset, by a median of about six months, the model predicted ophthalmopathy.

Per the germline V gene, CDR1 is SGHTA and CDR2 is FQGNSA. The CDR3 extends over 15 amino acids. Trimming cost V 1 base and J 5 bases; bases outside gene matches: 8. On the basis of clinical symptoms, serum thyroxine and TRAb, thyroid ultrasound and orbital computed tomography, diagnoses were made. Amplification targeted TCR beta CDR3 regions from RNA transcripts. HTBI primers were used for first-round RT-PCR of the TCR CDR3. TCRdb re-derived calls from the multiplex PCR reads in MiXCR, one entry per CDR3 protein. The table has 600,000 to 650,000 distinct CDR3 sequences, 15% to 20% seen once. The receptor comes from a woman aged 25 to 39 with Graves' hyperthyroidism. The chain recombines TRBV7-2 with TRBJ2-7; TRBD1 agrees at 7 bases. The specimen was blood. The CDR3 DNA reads TGTGCCAGCAGCTTAGGACGGGACAGAGGGAACGAGCAGTACTTC. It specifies CASSLGRDRGNEQYF.